Shown below are 9 T cell receptor beta chains from a single sample sequenced in a study of T cell responses to AZD1222 COVID-19 vaccine. TCRdb's table, derived via immunoSEQ multiplex PCR, lists solely in-frame clones and lacks some. The sample consists of 70,000 to 85,000 clones, roughly 80% of them appearing once. The source material was peripheral blood, sampled 28 days after the second AZD1222 dose. The receptors here all came from an adult who received the AZD1222 COVID-19 vaccine.

This clone was detected many times. This chain joins TRBV6-5 and TRBJ1-5; 7 bases line up with TRBD1. This CDR3 is built from 13 residues. Per the germline V gene, CDR1 is MNHEY and CDR2 is SVGAGI. The V segment lost 6 bases and the J segment 2 bases; nucleotides outside the gene matches: 1. This CDR3 reads CASRTGGNQPQHF. The CDR3 nucleotides read TGTGCCAGCAGAACAGGGGGCAATCAGCCCCAGCATTTT.

V usage is TRBV2 and J usage is TRBJ2-1, with TRBD2 as a possible D gene (5 bases). The CDR3 runs to 14 residues. The germline V gene has CDR1 SNHLY and CDR2 FYNNEI. The V and J ends lost 6 bases and 8 bases respectively, with 17 bases between them. CDR3 region: CASRVLFSGDEQFF. In DNA, the CDR3 is TGTGCCAGCAGGGTCCTCTTCTCCGGGGATGAGCAGTTCTTC.

This chain joins TRBV3-1 (or the pseudogene TRBV3-2) and TRBJ1-2, with 7 bases lining up with TRBD1. With V trimmed by 5 bases and J by 5 bases, 8 bases remained unmatched. The CDR3 is 14 amino acids. Germline loops: CDR1 LGHDT, CDR2 YNNKEL (reference sequence). The CDR3 sequence: CASSYDREAYGYTF. DNA of the CDR3: TGTGCCAGCAGCTACGACAGGGAAGCGTATGGCTACACCTTC.

The genes are TRBV28 and TRBJ1-5, with 7 bases lining up with TRBD2. The J call may be wrong; the DNA end is better matched by TRBJ2-3. Germline CDR1 MDHEN, CDR2 SYDVKM. This CDR3 contains 15 residues. The CDR3 spells CASSFRGRGVQPQYF. DNA of the CDR3: TGTGCCAGCAGTTTCCGGGGGAGGGGCGTTCAGCCCCAGTATTTT.

The chain carries TRBV19 and TRBJ1-5; the D gene is possibly TRBD1 (5 bases). This CDR3 spans 15 amino acids. The V gene's germline CDR1 is LNHDA and CDR2 SQIVND (reference sequence). The V and J ends lost 5 bases and 0 bases respectively, with 11 bases between them. The CDR3, as DNA: TGTGCCAGTAGTGGACAAACCCATAGCAATCAGCCCCAGCATTTT. This encodes CASSGQTHSNQPQHF.

This clone was seen only once. V and J are TRBV27 and TRBJ2-5; D uncertain. Germline loops: CDR1 MNHEY, CDR2 SMNVEV (reference sequence). V shed 5 bases and J shed 2 bases, with 12 bases lying between them. The CDR3 has 14 amino acids. DNA of the CDR3: TGTGCCAGCAGTCTCTTGACTGGTCAAGAGACCCAGTACTTC. This gives the protein CASSLLTGQETQYF.

The chain has TRBV9 and TRBJ2-1, with 8 bases identical to TRBD1. V lost 6 bases and J lost 8; bases outside the gene matches: 10. This CDR3 region has 14 residues. CDR1 and CDR2 (germline): SGDLS, YYNGEE. The CDR3 DNA follows: TGTGCCAGCACCGACAGGGGTAGTGGGGATGAGCAGTTCTTC. Its protein is CASTDRGSGDEQFF.

The chain joins TRBV9 to TRBJ1-1; no clear D. Trimming stripped 0 bases from V and 5 bases from J, with 8 bases between. Germline CDR1 reads SGDLS; CDR2 reads YYNGEE. CDR3 size: 13 residues. The CDR3 sequence is CASSVAGRTEAFF. The CDR3 DNA follows: TGTGCCAGCAGCGTAGCGGGCAGAACTGAAGCTTTCTTT.

This rearrangement joins TRBV19 to TRBJ1-2; 8 nucleotides match TRBD1. V dropped 3 bases and J dropped 4; count of bases not matched to a gene: 4. The length of the CDR3 is 14 residues. Per the germline V gene, CDR1 is LNHDA and CDR2 is SQIVND (reference sequence). Here the CDR3 reads CASSMDRDSYGYTF. DNA for the CDR3: TGTGCCAGTAGTATGGACAGGGACTCCTATGGCTACACCTTC. Combining the CDR3 with reference TRBV19 and TRBJ1-2 gives the whole variable domain DGGITQSPKYLFRKEGQNVTLSCEQNLNHDAMYWYRQDPGQGLRLIYYSQIVNDFQKGDIAEGYSVSREKKESFPLTVTSAQKNPTAFYLCASSMDRDSYGYTFGSGTRLTVV.